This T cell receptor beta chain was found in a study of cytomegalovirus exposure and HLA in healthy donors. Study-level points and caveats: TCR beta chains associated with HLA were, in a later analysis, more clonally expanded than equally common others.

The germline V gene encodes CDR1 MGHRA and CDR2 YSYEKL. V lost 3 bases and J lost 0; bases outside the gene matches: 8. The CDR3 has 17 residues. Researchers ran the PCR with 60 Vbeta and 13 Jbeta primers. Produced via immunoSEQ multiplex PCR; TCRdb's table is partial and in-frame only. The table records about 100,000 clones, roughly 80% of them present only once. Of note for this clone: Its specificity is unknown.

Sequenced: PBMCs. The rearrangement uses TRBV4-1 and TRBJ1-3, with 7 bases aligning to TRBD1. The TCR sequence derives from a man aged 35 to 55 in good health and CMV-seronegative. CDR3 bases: TGCGCCAGCAGCCATACCAGTCGACAGGGCTCTGGAAACACCATATATTTT. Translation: CASSHTSRQGSGNTIYF.